These 30 T cell receptor beta chains share one sample of origin, sequenced in a study of CDR3 diversity in severe acne. MiXCR, run by TCRdb on the PCR reads, gives a single entry per CDR3 protein. This table has about 86,000 distinct CDR3 sequences, 51% appearing once. The sequencing sample was made of blood. Every receptor here comes from a male donor in good health, without acne.

This clonotype has just one count. The chain carries TRBV4-1 and TRBJ2-2, with 9 bases identical to TRBD2. Trimming removed 4 bases from V and 3 bases from J; junction bases left unmatched: 3. CDR1 and CDR2 (germline): MGHRA, YSYEKL. The CDR3 runs to 15 residues. Here the CDR3 reads CASSLPSGDTGELFF. As DNA, the CDR3 is TGCGCCAGCAGCCTCCCTAGCGGGGACACCGGGGAGCTGTTTTTT.

This sequence joins TRBV4-1 and TRBJ2-7; 9 bases map to TRBD1. The junction had 4 bases not matched to a gene; V was cut back by 1 base and J by 6 bases. The CDR3 has 14 residues. The germline CDR1 and CDR2 sequences are MGHRA and YSYEKL. The CDR3 DNA reads as TGCGCCAGCAGCCAAGCCGGACAGGGGTGCGAGCAGTACTTC. Protein product: CASSQAGQGCEQYF.

The genes are TRBV12-3 or TRBV12-4 and TRBJ1-5, with D possibly TRBD1 on 6 matching bases. This CDR3 has 13 residues. Trimming stripped 8 bases from V and 4 bases from J, with 12 bases between. The CDR3 DNA follows: TGTGCCAGCCGACAGGAGAATAATCAGCCCCAGCATTTT. Amino acid sequence: CASRQENNQPQHF.

This clonotype occurred once. The chain has TRBV30 and TRBJ2-7; 7 bases align to TRBD1. The CDR3 totals 18 residues. The V gene end was trimmed by 8 bases and the J gene end by 2 bases; junction bases not matched to a gene: 24. CDR1 and CDR2 (germline): GTSNPN, SVGIG (reference sequence). Here the CDR3 reads CAQIHRISNRDSTYEQYF. Written as DNA, the CDR3 is TGTGCCCAAATACACCGAATATCAAACCGGGACAGTACCTACGAGCAGTACTTC. Looking up the rest from reference TRBV30 and TRBJ2-7 gives the full variable domain: SQTIHQWPATLVQPVGSPLSLECTVEGTSNPNLYWYRQAAGRGLQLLFYSVGIGQISSEVPQNLSASRPQDRQFILSSKKLLLSDSGFYLCAQIHRISNRDSTYEQYFGPGTRLTVT.

A remark on this clonotype: The junction departs from the called germline gene at one end, perhaps through a read error. This chain links TRBV5-1 with TRBJ1-4; D might be TRBD1 or TRBD2, each matching 6 bases. The J call is in doubt because the DNA end fits TRBJ2-2 better. The CDR3 consists of 15 residues. Germline CDR1 and CDR2: SGHRS and YFSETQ. CDR3 in DNA: TGCGCCAGCGGCTTTGACCGGGGGCAAAACGGGGAGCTGTTTTTT. Protein: CASGFDRGQNGELFF.

V and J are TRBV5-4 and TRBJ2-7; 8 bases agree with TRBD2. The CDR3 extends over 15 amino acids. The germline V gene has CDR1 SGHNT and CDR2 YYREEE (reference sequence). Germline trimming cut 4 bases from V and 3 bases from J; bases unmatched to any gene: 9. CDR3 sequence: CASSPAGGINYEQYF. Written as DNA, the CDR3 is TGTGCCAGCAGCCCCGCGGGGGGCATTAACTACGAGCAGTACTTC.

This rearrangement joins TRBV12-3 or TRBV12-4 to TRBJ1-6, with a tentative D call TRBD1 (6 bases). The CDR3 contains 14 residues. With 2 bases removed from V and 10 bases from J, the gap between germline ends came to 12 bases. CDR3 amino acids: CASSLSQGTSPLHF. CDR3 nucleotides: TGTGCCAGCAGTTTAAGTCAGGGGACCTCACCCCTCCACTTT.

This clonotype has ten or more counts. This chain joins TRBV3-1 and TRBJ1-2, with TRBD1 matching 8 bases. The CDR3 spans 18 residues. The germline CDR1 and CDR2 sequences are LGHDT and YNNKEL (reference sequence). V trimming: 0 bases; J trimming: 0 bases; junction bases outside the gene matches: 9. This chain's CDR3 is CASSQEGGPGGANYGYTF. The CDR3, as DNA: TGTGCCAGCAGCCAAGAGGGGGGGCCAGGGGGCGCTAACTATGGCTACACCTTC.

The V gene is TRBV7-3, the J gene TRBJ2-5; possible D gene TRBD2, 5 bases. With 5 bases removed from V and 5 bases from J, the gap between germline ends came to 12 bases. From germline, CDR1 is SGHTA and CDR2 FQGTGA. The CDR3 consists of 13 residues. The CDR3 sequence: CASSHLGGETQYF. CDR3 sequence (DNA): TGTGCCAGCAGCCACCTCGGCGGGGAGACCCAGTACTTC.

The gene calls are TRBV13 and TRBJ1-4; 12 bases fit TRBD1. CDR1 PRHDT and CDR2 FYEKMQ come from the germline V gene (reference sequence). The CDR3 sequence is 17 residues long. The V segment lost 5 bases and the J segment 7 bases; nucleotides outside the gene matches: 11. CDR3 nucleotide sequence: TGTGCCAGCAGCACGGGGGGACAGGGGGCGCGATCTGAAAAACTGTTTTTT. It yields the protein CASSTGGQGARSEKLFF.

This clonotype was seen at least ten times. The chain links TRBV24-1 to TRBJ2-3; possibly TRBD1 for D (6 bases). With 3 bases removed from V and 4 bases from J, the gap between germline ends came to 7 bases. The germline CDR1 and CDR2 sequences are KGHDR and SFDVKD. There are 13 residues in the CDR3. The CDR3 is CATSDPGADTQYF. CDR3 DNA sequence: TGTGCCACCAGTGATCCAGGGGCAGATACGCAGTATTTT.

This chain connects TRBV5-1 to TRBJ2-7, with 8 bases lining up with TRBD1. The CDR3 has 15 amino acids. Germline V gives CDR1 SGHRS, CDR2 YFSETQ. The trim removed 5 bases at V and 2 bases at J, leaving 9 bases unmatched. Written as DNA, the CDR3 is TGCGCCAGCAGACCGATGACAGGGGACACCTACGAGCAGTACTTC. Translation gives CASRPMTGDTYEQYF.

The chain uses TRBV19 and TRBJ2-7; 8 bases align to TRBD1. The CDR3 has 13 residues. The J segment lost 4 bases and the V segment lost 6 bases, leaving 5 bases of the junction unmatched. CDR1 and CDR2 (germline): LNHDA, SQIVND (reference sequence). The CDR3 is CASSFRQGYEQYF. The CDR3 DNA reads TGTGCCAGTAGCTTCCGACAGGGGTACGAGCAGTACTTC. The variable domain in full, with the rest retrieved from reference TRBV19 and TRBJ2-7, is DGGITQSPKYLFRKEGQNVTLSCEQNLNHDAMYWYRQDPGQGLRLIYYSQIVNDFQKGDIAEGYSVSREKKESFPLTVTSAQKNPTAFYLCASSFRQGYEQYFGPGTRLTVT.

In DNA form, the CDR3 reads TGCGCCAGCAGTCCCGGGACAGCGGCCGAAAAACTGTTTTTT. Translation: CASSPGTAAEKLFF. The chain combines TRBV10-2 with TRBJ1-4; 7 nucleotides line up with TRBD1. This CDR3 region has 14 residues. V trimming: 5 bases; J trimming: 8 bases; junction bases outside the gene matches: 8. Germline V gene lookup returns CDR1 WSHSY and CDR2 SAAADI.

This clonotype was observed a few times. The rearrangement links TRBV20-1 to TRBJ1-6, with 8 bases identical to TRBD1. From germline, CDR1 is DFQATT and CDR2 SNEGSKA (reference sequence). The CDR3 has 14 amino acids. V was clipped by 6 bases and J by 8 bases; unmatched bases: 9. The CDR3 loop is CSATRDRPDSPLHF. The CDR3 coding sequence is TGCAGTGCGACCCGGGACAGGCCCGATTCACCCCTCCACTTT.

The chain recombines TRBV10-3 with TRBJ2-7, with TRBD2 matching 13 bases. The germline V gene encodes CDR1 ENHRY and CDR2 SYGVKD. The V and J ends lost 3 bases and 0 bases, in that order; junction bases with no gene match: 5. CDR3 length: 17 amino acids. The CDR3, as DNA: TGTGCCATCAGTGAAACACTAGCGGGAGGGCCCTCCTACGAGCAGTACTTC. It yields the protein CAISETLAGGPSYEQYF.

The chain is built from TRBV19 and TRBJ1-1; D possibly corresponds to TRBD1 (5 bases). The V end lost 5 bases, the J end lost 5 bases, and 15 bases lay between the germline ends. CDR1 LNHDA and CDR2 SQIVND come from the germline V gene (reference sequence). The CDR3 loop spans 14 amino acids. The chain's CDR3 is CASSRSDILTEAFF. CDR3 in DNA: TGTGCCAGTAGTCGTTCGGACATCCTAACTGAAGCTTTCTTT.

The rearrangement joins TRBV7-3 to TRBJ1-2, with TRBD1 as a possible D gene (6 bases). Germline V gene lookup returns CDR1 SGHTA and CDR2 FQGTGA. With 6 bases removed from V and 6 bases from J, the gap between germline ends came to 17 bases. There are 14 residues in the CDR3. The CDR3 DNA reads as TGTGCCAGCAGTCCCGGGGCAGGGGTCGATGGCTACACCTTC. Translation: CASSPGAGVDGYTF.

This clonotype was counted ten times or more. This chain joins TRBV3-1 and TRBJ2-3; 7 positions match TRBD2. V was pared by 8 bases and J by 1 base, with 12 bases of the junction left unmatched. The CDR3 extends over 16 amino acids. CDR1 and CDR2 from the germline V gene are LGHDT and YNNKEL (reference sequence). The CDR3 region is CASDGARGRGTDTQYF. The CDR3 DNA reads TGTGCCAGCGATGGGGCTCGGGGGAGGGGCACAGATACGCAGTATTTT.

The rearrangement uses TRBV20-1 and TRBJ2-2; unclear D gene. The CDR3 runs to 9 residues. Between the trimmed V and J ends, which lost 6 bases and 6 bases, there was a span of 2 bases. Germline-derived CDR1 and CDR2 are DFQATT and SNEGSKA (reference sequence). CDR3 DNA sequence: TGCAGTGCAGCCGGGGAGCTGTTTTTT. Translating gives CSAAGELFF.

This clonotype turned up a few times. V and J are TRBV29-1 and TRBJ1-6; no firm D call. Trimming took 1 base from V and 7 from J, leaving 8 bases between them. Germline assignment: CDR1 SQVTM and CDR2 ANQGSEA. This CDR3 region has 13 residues. The CDR3 nucleotides read TGCAGCGTTGAAGTCTCAAGCAATTCACCCCTCCACTTT. Translation: CSVEVSSNSPLHF.

The chain is built from TRBV19 and TRBJ2-5; tentatively, D is TRBD2 (5 bases). Between the trimmed V and J ends, which lost 3 bases and 4 bases, there was a span of 9 bases. Germline loops: CDR1 LNHDA, CDR2 SQIVND (reference sequence). CDR3 length equals 13 residues. CDR3 loop: CASSIPSTETQYF. CDR3 sequence (DNA): TGTGCCAGTAGTATCCCTAGCACAGAGACCCAGTACTTC. Based on the CDR3 plus reference TRBV19 and TRBJ2-5, the full variable domain is DGGITQSPKYLFRKEGQNVTLSCEQNLNHDAMYWYRQDPGQGLRLIYYSQIVNDFQKGDIAEGYSVSREKKESFPLTVTSAQKNPTAFYLCASSIPSTETQYFGPGTRLLVL.

V and J are TRBV29-1 and TRBJ2-7; a weak D match, TRBD2 (6 bases). Trimming cost V 5 bases and J 1 base, with 21 bases left between them. Germline V gene sequence: CDR1 SQVTM, CDR2 ANQGSEA. The CDR3 is 16 amino acids. The CDR3 region is CSVMGMERAGSYEQYF. For the CDR3, the DNA is TGCAGCGTTATGGGGATGGAGCGGGCCGGTTCCTACGAGCAGTACTTC.

The genes are TRBV6-6 and TRBJ2-6, with D hard to call. The V gene's germline CDR1 is MNHNY and CDR2 SVGAGI (reference sequence). V gave up 4 bases and J gave up 0 bases, with 13 bases separating them. This CDR3 has 17 amino acids. CDR3 region: CASSLLGSISGANVLTF. The CDR3 nucleotides read TGTGCCAGCAGTTTATTGGGCTCGATCTCTGGGGCCAACGTCCTGACTTTC.

To note about this clonotype: Relative to the germline gene, one junction end is altered; a read error may explain this. CDR3 bases: TGCGCCAGCAGCTGCGGGACAAGCAAGCAGCATTTCTTC. It translates to CASSCGTSKQHFF. This rearrangement joins TRBV7-2 to TRBJ2-1; D may correspond to TRBD1 or TRBD2 (6 bases each). CDR1 and CDR2 from the germline V gene are SGHTA and FQGNSA. The CDR3 runs 13 residues. Supplemented by reference TRBV7-2 and TRBJ2-1, the full variable domain reads GAGVSQSPSNKVTEKGKDVELRCDPISGHTALYWYRQSLGQGLEFLIYFQGNSAPDKSGLPSDRFSAERTGGSVSTLTIQRTQQEDSAVYLCASSCGTSKQHFFGPGTRLTVL.

This clonotype was picked up many times. V is TRBV20-1 and J is TRBJ1-2; D is ambiguous. Trimming shortened V by 0 bases and J by 2 bases, and 13 bases separated the two germline ends. The CDR3 length is 15 residues. Per the germline V gene, CDR1 is DFQATT and CDR2 is SNEGSKA (reference sequence). The CDR3 sequence is CSARDRHSENYGYTF. The CDR3 nucleotides read TGCAGTGCTAGAGATCGGCACAGTGAGAACTATGGCTACACCTTC.

The V gene is TRBV29-1, the J gene TRBJ1-2; D might be TRBD1 (5 bases). The germline V gene encodes CDR1 SQVTM and CDR2 ANQGSEA. The V end lost 6 bases, the J end lost 7 bases, and 30 bases lay between the germline ends. The CDR3 runs to 17 residues. CDR3 DNA sequence: TGCAGCGTGAACTGGGGGGGTGGCCAGGGAACGTTTGGTGGCTACACCTTC. Its translation is CSVNWGGGQGTFGGYTF.

Concerning this clonotype itself: One end of the junction fails to match germline, which may point to a read error. CDR3 sequence (DNA): TGTGCCAGCAGCTCGCCGGGGGGCAGGTTCTCAACTGATGAAAAACTGTTTTTT. Translation gives CASSSPGGRFSTDEKLFF. The chain joins TRBV7-3 to TRBJ1-4; a possible D gene is TRBD1 (6 bases). In germline, CDR1 is SGHTA, CDR2 FQGTGA. The CDR3 is 18 residues long. The full variable domain, in which reference TRBV7-3 and TRBJ1-4 provide the parts outside the CDR3, is GAGVSQTPSNKVTEKGKYVELRCDPISGHTALYWYRQSLGQGPEFLIYFQGTGAADDSGLPNDRFFAVRPEGSVSTLKIQRTERGDSAVYLCASSSPGGRFSTDEKLFFGSGTQLSVL.

Concerning this clonotype: The junction does not match germline at one end; this may be a read error. The genes are TRBV10-3 and TRBJ2-3; 8 bases fit TRBD2. The V gene's germline CDR1 is ENHRY and CDR2 SYGVKD. The CDR3 covers 16 residues. This chain's CDR3 is CAIGESRAGEQDTQYF. CDR3 DNA: TGTGCCATCGGTGAATCGAGAGCGGGGGAGCAAGATACGCAGTATTTT.

This clonotype has ten or more counts. The rearrangement joins TRBV20-1 to TRBJ1-6; maybe TRBD1 (6 bases). The CDR3 length is 14 residues. Germline CDR1 reads DFQATT; CDR2 reads SNEGSKA (reference sequence). V lost 3 bases and J 6 bases, leaving 12 bases between the germline ends. CDR3: CSARGDIGNSPLHF. CDR3 DNA: TGCAGTGCTAGGGGGGACATAGGTAATTCACCCCTCCACTTT.